The 21 T cell receptor beta chains below all came from one sample that was sequenced in a study of cytomegalovirus exposure and HLA in healthy donors. Amplification used 60 Vbeta primers and 13 Jbeta primers. The table came from immunoSEQ multiplex PCR; TCRdb's copy has only in-frame clones and leaves some out. The sample comprises over 100,000 clones, around 73% of which are singletons, and about 1.7% rests with the top ten. Input material: PBMCs. The receptors derive from a woman aged 40 to 49 in good health and CMV-seronegative.

This clone was detected only a few times. The chain joins TRBV6-5 to TRBJ1-2, with D uncertain. V shed 6 bases and J shed 4 bases, with 9 bases lying between them. From germline, CDR1 is MNHEY and CDR2 SVGAGI. The CDR3 spans 12 residues. The chain's CDR3 is CASRTTSYGYTF. Written as DNA, the CDR3 is TGTGCCAGCAGAACTACATCCTATGGCTACACCTTC.

The CDR3 nucleotides read TGTGCCAGCAGCACGGGGGGCCGATCCTACGAGCAGTACTTC. Translating gives CASSTGGRSYEQYF. V gene TRBV6-6 combines with J gene TRBJ2-7, with TRBD2 as a possible D gene (7 bases). This CDR3 spans 14 amino acids. Germline V gene data show CDR1 as MNHNY and CDR2 as SVGAGI (reference sequence). Trimming shortened V by 6 bases and J by 1 base, and 13 bases separated the two germline ends.

This clone appeared a few times. The rearrangement links TRBV19 to TRBJ2-3; no clear D gene. Trimming shortened V by 1 base and J by 2 bases, and 16 bases separated the two germline ends. CDR1 is LNHDA, CDR2 SQIVND, per germline (reference sequence). CDR3 length: 17 residues. The CDR3, as DNA: TGTGCCAGTAGTATAGCCCCTATGGCGGTGCTCACAGATACGCAGTATTTT. It is translated as CASSIAPMAVLTDTQYF. The full variable domain, with the rest looked up from reference TRBV19 and TRBJ2-3, is DGGITQSPKYLFRKEGQNVTLSCEQNLNHDAMYWYRQDPGQGLRLIYYSQIVNDFQKGDIAEGYSVSREKKESFPLTVTSAQKNPTAFYLCASSIAPMAVLTDTQYFGPGTRLTVL.

This sequence joins TRBV2 and TRBJ2-6, with 12 bases matching TRBD2. The CDR3 totals 17 residues. The germline V gene has CDR1 SNHLY and CDR2 FYNNEI. J gave up 0 bases and V 6 bases, and 3 bases lay outside the gene matches. CDR3 sequence (DNA): TGTGCCAGCAGGAAGACTAGCGGGAGCTCTGGGGCCAACGTCCTGACTTTC. This encodes CASRKTSGSSGANVLTF.

The gene calls are TRBV28 and TRBJ2-5; 9 bases map to TRBD2. This CDR3 has 16 amino acids. The trim removed 3 bases at V and 5 bases at J, leaving 10 bases unmatched. Per the germline V gene, CDR1 is MDHEN and CDR2 is SYDVKM. As DNA, the CDR3 is TGTGCCAGCAGTTTTCCCTTTAGCGGGAGTACGGAGACCCAGTACTTC. Its translation: CASSFPFSGSTETQYF.

The chain combines TRBV18 with TRBJ2-6; TRBD1 agrees at 7 bases. Germline V gene data show CDR1 as KGHSH and CDR2 as LQKENI. Losses at the gene ends were 6 bases for V and 0 bases for J; bases not matched to a gene: 8. This CDR3 is built from 17 residues. As DNA, the CDR3 is TGTGCCAGCTCTCCGCCGGGACAGCTCTCTGGGGCCAACGTCCTGACTTTC. It translates to CASSPPGQLSGANVLTF.

This rearrangement joins TRBV27 to TRBJ2-7, with D possibly being TRBD1 (5 bases). Trimming took 3 bases from V and 3 from J, leaving 15 bases between them. CDR3 length: 15 amino acids. Germline-derived CDR1 and CDR2 are MNHEY and SMNVEV (reference sequence). The DNA for the CDR3 is TGTGCCAGCAGTTTTGCAGGGATTGGGCTCTACGAGCAGTACTTC. It yields the protein CASSFAGIGLYEQYF.

V gene TRBV25-1 combines with J gene TRBJ1-2; D uncertain. Germline V gene data show CDR1 as MGHDK and CDR2 as SYGVNS. Trimming pared 3 bases from V and 6 bases from J, leaving 11 bases between. This CDR3 has 13 amino acids. Here the CDR3 reads CASSDGVLNGYTF. The CDR3 bases are TGTGCCAGCAGTGATGGAGTCCTTAATGGCTACACCTTC.

This sequence joins TRBV18 and TRBJ2-7; no clear D. The CDR3 loop spans 17 amino acids. Trimming stripped 10 bases from V and 3 bases from J, with 28 bases between. The germline gives CDR1 KGHSH, CDR2 LQKENI. CDR3 DNA sequence: TGTGCCATGCCAACACCCCTTGGGCCCCTTCCCTACTACGAGCAGTACTTC. It yields the protein CAMPTPLGPLPYYEQYF.

The rearrangement links TRBV6-5 to TRBJ2-1; TRBD2 matches at 11 bases. This CDR3 is built from 15 residues. The germline V gene encodes CDR1 MNHEY and CDR2 SVGAGI. The J segment lost 6 bases and the V segment lost 4 bases, leaving 5 bases of the junction unmatched. CDR3 residues: CASSSPGLAVNEQFF. DNA of the CDR3: TGTGCCAGCAGTTCTCCGGGACTAGCGGTCAATGAGCAGTTCTTC.

This chain joins TRBV13 and TRBJ1-1, with 8 positions matching TRBD1. Germline-derived CDR1 and CDR2 are PRHDT and FYEKMQ (reference sequence). With 5 bases clipped from V and 7 bases from J, the junction kept 9 bases outside the gene matches. This CDR3 is 14 amino acids long. CDR3 in DNA: TGTGCCAGCAGCCCCCGGGACAGGCTGGGTGAAGCTTTCTTT. Translation gives CASSPRDRLGEAFF.

The chain recombines TRBV15 with TRBJ2-5, with 7 bases matching TRBD2. J gave up 4 bases and V 3 bases, and 5 bases lay outside the gene matches. The germline V gene encodes CDR1 LNHNV and CDR2 YYDKDF (reference sequence). The CDR3 spans 14 residues. This CDR3 reads CATSSGGDSETQYF. CDR3 DNA: TGTGCCACCAGCAGTGGGGGGGATTCAGAGACCCAGTACTTC.

This clone was recorded a few times. The chain is built from TRBV11-2 and TRBJ2-7; TRBD2 matches at 8 bases. Trimming cost V 1 base and J 2 bases; bases outside gene matches: 10. The V gene's germline CDR1 is SGHAT and CDR2 FQNNGV. The CDR3 is 17 amino acids. Here the CDR3 reads CASSLAGGPLSPYEQYF. In DNA form, the CDR3 reads TGTGCCAGCAGCTTAGCGGGAGGGCCGCTCTCCCCCTACGAGCAGTACTTC.

The chain has TRBV6-1 and TRBJ1-1, with 7 nucleotides matching TRBD1. There are 14 residues in the CDR3. Trimming removed 8 bases from V and 5 bases from J; junction bases left unmatched: 11. Germline CDR1 reads MNHNS; CDR2 reads SASEGT. The CDR3 sequence: CASCLVRGFTEAFF. The CDR3 DNA reads TGTGCCAGCTGCCTCGTCAGGGGGTTTACTGAAGCTTTCTTT.

In nucleotides, the CDR3 is TGTGCCAGCAGCGCCCCAGTTGGGGCCAACGTCCTGACTTTC. Encoded protein: CASSAPVGANVLTF. The V and J genes are TRBV11-1 and TRBJ2-6; D unclear. V lost 5 bases and J 3 bases, leaving 8 bases between the germline ends. This CDR3 contains 14 residues. Germline V gene sequence: CDR1 SGHAT, CDR2 FQDESV (reference sequence).

The J gene is TRBJ2-3, the V gene TRBV5-5; TRBD2 agrees at 11 bases. This CDR3 comprises 15 residues. V gave up 4 bases and J gave up 8 bases; unmatched junction bases: 9. Germline lookup yields CDR1 SGHKS and CDR2 YYEKEE (reference sequence). The CDR3 DNA reads as TGTGCCAGCAGCGGGACCGGGACTAGCGGTTTTACGCAGTATTTT. Translating it yields CASSGTGTSGFTQYF. Full variable domain (rest looked up from reference TRBV5-5 and TRBJ2-3): DAGVTQSPTHLIKTRGQQVTLRCSPISGHKSVSWYQQVLGQGPQFIFQYYEKEERGRGNFPDRFSARQFPNYSSELNVNALLLGDSALYLCASSGTGTSGFTQYFGPGTRLTVL.

The chain carries TRBV7-9 and TRBJ2-1; perhaps TRBD2 as D (5 bases). Trimming shortened V by 1 base and J by 6 bases, and 16 bases separated the two germline ends. Germline assignment: CDR1 SEHNR and CDR2 FQNEAQ (reference sequence). The CDR3 consists of 16 residues. The CDR3 region has the DNA TGTGCCAGCAGCTTAGTAGAGGTTCTGAGCGGCAATGAGCAGTTCTTC. Protein product: CASSLVEVLSGNEQFF.

The chain has TRBV28 and TRBJ1-2; D remains unclear. Per germline, CDR1 MDHEN and CDR2 SYDVKM. Trimming cost V 3 bases and J 7 bases, with 15 bases left between them. The CDR3 sequence is 14 residues long. CDR3 DNA sequence: TGTGCCAGCAGTTTCGCCCCCCGGCGGTCTGGCTACACCTTC. Translation: CASSFAPRRSGYTF.

The rearrangement joins TRBV9 to TRBJ2-6, with D hard to call. V lost 4 bases, J lost 4 bases, and 12 bases lay in between. Germline-derived CDR1 and CDR2 are SGDLS and YYNGEE. The CDR3 is made up of 15 amino acids. CDR3 sequence: CASSPSWPGANVLTF. DNA of the CDR3: TGTGCCAGCAGCCCTTCGTGGCCCGGGGCCAACGTCCTGACTTTC.

The J gene is TRBJ2-1, the V gene TRBV4-3; tentative D call: TRBD2 (6 bases). Deletions cut 0 bases from V and 5 bases from J, with 17 bases between. This CDR3 region has 17 residues. Per the germline V gene, CDR1 is LGHNA and CDR2 is YSLEER. The CDR3 DNA sequence: TGCGCCAGCAGCCAAGATTTCGGGGGACGGTCCAACAATGAGCAGTTCTTC. It specifies CASSQDFGGRSNNEQFF.

The J gene is TRBJ2-4, the V gene TRBV10-1, with 9 bases matching TRBD1. This CDR3 has 14 amino acids. The germline CDR1 and CDR2 sequences are WNHNN and SYGVQD (reference sequence). V was clipped by 2 bases and J by 7 bases; unmatched bases: 3. CDR3 region: CASSEDRGFNIQYF. Here the CDR3 DNA reads TGCGCCAGCAGTGAGGACAGGGGGTTCAACATTCAGTACTTC.